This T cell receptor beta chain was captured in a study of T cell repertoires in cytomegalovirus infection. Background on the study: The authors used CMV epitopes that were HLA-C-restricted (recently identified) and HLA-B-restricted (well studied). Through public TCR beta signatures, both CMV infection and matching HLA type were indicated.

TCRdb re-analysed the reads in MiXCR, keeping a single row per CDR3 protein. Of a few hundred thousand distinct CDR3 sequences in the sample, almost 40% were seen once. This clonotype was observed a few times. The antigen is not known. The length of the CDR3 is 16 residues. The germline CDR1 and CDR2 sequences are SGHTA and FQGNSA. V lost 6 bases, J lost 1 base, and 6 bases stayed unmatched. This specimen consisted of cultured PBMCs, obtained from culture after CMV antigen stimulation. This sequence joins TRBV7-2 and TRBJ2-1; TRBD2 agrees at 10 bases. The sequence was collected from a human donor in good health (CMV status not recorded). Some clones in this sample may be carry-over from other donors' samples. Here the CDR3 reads CASRPGTSESYNEQFF. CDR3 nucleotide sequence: TGTGCCAGCAGGCCCGGGACTAGCGAATCCTACAATGAGCAGTTCTTC.